The T cell receptor (beta chain) under discussion was sequenced for a study of cytomegalovirus exposure and HLA in healthy donors. Both 60 Vbeta primers and 13 Jbeta primers went into the PCR. Only in-frame clones appear in the TCRdb table, and some are missing; sequencing was by immunoSEQ multiplex PCR. The sample includes 90,000 or so clones, roughly 71% of them seen just once. Trimming removed 2 bases at V and 7 bases at J, with 17 bases between. The CDR3 is made up of 15 amino acids. Germline values: CDR1 SGHTA, CDR2 FQGNSA. The TCR sequence derives from a woman in her late teens or twenties in good health and CMV-seropositive. The chain links TRBV7-2 to TRBJ1-1; weak D call: TRBD1 (5 bases). Sample: PBMCs. The CDR3 loop reads CASSLFLRQGGEAFF. As DNA, the CDR3 is TGTGCCAGCAGCTTATTCTTGAGGCAGGGAGGTGAAGCTTTCTTT.